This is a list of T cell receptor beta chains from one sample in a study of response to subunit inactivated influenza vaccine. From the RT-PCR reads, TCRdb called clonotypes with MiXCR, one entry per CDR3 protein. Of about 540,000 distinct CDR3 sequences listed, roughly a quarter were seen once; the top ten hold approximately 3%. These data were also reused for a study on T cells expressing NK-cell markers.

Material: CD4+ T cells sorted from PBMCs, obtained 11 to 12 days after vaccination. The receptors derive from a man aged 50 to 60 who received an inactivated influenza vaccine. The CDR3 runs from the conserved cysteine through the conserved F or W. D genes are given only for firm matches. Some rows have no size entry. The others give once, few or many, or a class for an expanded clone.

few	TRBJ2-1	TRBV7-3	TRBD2	TGTGCCAGCAGCTTAACGGCTAGCGGGCGCTACAATGAGCAGTTCTTC	CASSLTASGRYNEQFF
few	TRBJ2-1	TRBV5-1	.	TGCGCCAGCAGCTTGAATAGCAGGGGCAATGAGCAGTTCTTC	CASSLNSRGNEQFF
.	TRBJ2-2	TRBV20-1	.	TGCAGTGCTAGCCAACCTCAGGGTAACGGGGAGCTGTTTTTT	CSASQPQGNGELFF
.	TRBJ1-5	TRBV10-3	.	TGTGCCATCAGTGGGGCCGGGACCCGGTTTCAGCCCCAGCATTTT	CAISGAGTRFQPQHF
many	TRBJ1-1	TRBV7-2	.	TGTGCCAGCAGCTTAGCTACGGGGGGGTGGATGAACACTGAAGCTTTCTTT	CASSLATGGWMNTEAFF
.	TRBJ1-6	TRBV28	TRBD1	TGTGCCAGCAGTCAGGGGGACTGGACAGGGTTCGGTTCACCCCTCCACTTT	CASSQGDWTGFGSPLHF
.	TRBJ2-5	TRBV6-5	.	TGTGCCAGCAGTTTCAACCCGGCCAGCGGGTCAGAGACCCAGTACTTC	CASSFNPASGSETQYF
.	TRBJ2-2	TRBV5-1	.	TGCGCCAGCAGCTGGAATACAGGGATTAACGCCGGGGAGCTGTTTTTT	CASSWNTGINAGELFF
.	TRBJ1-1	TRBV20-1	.	TGCAGTGCTAGAGATCCCAGGAACACTGAAGCTTTCTTT	CSARDPRNTEAFF
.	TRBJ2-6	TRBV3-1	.	TGTGCCAGCAGCCAAGCAGCCTCTGGGGCCAACGTCCTGACTTTC	CASSQAASGANVLTF
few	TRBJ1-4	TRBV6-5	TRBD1	TGTGCCAGCAGTTACGCAAATCAGGGGGCAAGGGATGAAAAACTGTTTTTT	CASSYANQGARDEKLFF
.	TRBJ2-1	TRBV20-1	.	TGCAGTGCTAGTCGGTGGAGGGGCAATGAGCAGTTCTTC	CSASRWRGNEQFF
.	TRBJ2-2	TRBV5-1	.	TGCGCCAGCAGCTCGGGACCCCAGCTTAAGGGGACCGGGGAGCTGTTTTTT	CASSSGPQLKGTGELFF
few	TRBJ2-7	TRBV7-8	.	TGTGCCAGCAGCTTACAGGGGAGAGGCTACGAGCAGTACTTC	CASSLQGRGYEQYF
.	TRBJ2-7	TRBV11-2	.	TGTGCCAGCAGCTTCACGCTAGCTGACGAGCAGTACTTC	CASSFTLADEQYF
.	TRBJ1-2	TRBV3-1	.	TGTGCCAGCAGCCCGAGCGGGAGAGTCTATGGCTACACCTTC	CASSPSGRVYGYTF
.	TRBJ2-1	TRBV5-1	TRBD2	TGCGCCAGCAAGGGGGTAGCGGGAGGAGGGGACAATGAGCAGTTCTTC	CASKGVAGGGDNEQFF
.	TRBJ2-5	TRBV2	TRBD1	TGTGCCAGCAGGGAAGTGACAGGGGGGGAGACCCAGTACTTC	CASREVTGGETQYF
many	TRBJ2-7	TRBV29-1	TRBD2	TGCAGCGCCTCGGCTAGCGGACGCTACGAGCAGTACTTC	CSASASGRYEQYF
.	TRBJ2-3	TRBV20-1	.	TGCAGTGCTAGGGGGCCGGGGTCTAGCACAGATACGCAGTATTTT	CSARGPGSSTDTQYF
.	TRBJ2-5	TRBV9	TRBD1	TGTGCCAGCAGCGCCGGACAGGGAGACAAAGAGACCCAGTACTTC	CASSAGQGDKETQYF
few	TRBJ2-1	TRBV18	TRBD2	TGTGCCAGCTCACCTTATAGCGGGAGTCACAATGAGCAGTTCTTC	CASSPYSGSHNEQFF
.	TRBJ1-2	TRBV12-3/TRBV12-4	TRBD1	TGTGCCAGCAGTCACCGGGACAGGCGGCCCGGCTACTATGGCTACACCTTC	CASSHRDRRPGYYGYTF
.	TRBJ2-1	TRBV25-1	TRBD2	TGTGCCAGCAGTGGTCACAAACCTAGCGGGACGAACTACAATGAGCAGTTCTTC	CASSGHKPSGTNYNEQFF
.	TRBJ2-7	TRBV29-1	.	TGCAGCGTTGCCGTTTTGGGAGGGGGTAACGAGCAGTACTTC	CSVAVLGGGNEQYF
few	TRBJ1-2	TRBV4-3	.	TGCGCCAGCAGCCAAGATCGAGTAGTACAGGGCTCCTATGGCTACACCTTC	CASSQDRVVQGSYGYTF
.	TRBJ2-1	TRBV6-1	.	TGTGCCAGCATCCGGAACAGGGCTCAAGTACTCTCCTACAATGAGCAGTTCTTC	CASIRNRAQVLSYNEQFF
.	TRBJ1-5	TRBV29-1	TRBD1	TGCAGCGTGGCTACAGGGGCCAAGAATCAGCCCCAGCATTTT	CSVATGAKNQPQHF
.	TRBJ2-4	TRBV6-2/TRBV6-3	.	TGTGCCAGCAGTCGCTTGATTGAGAACATTCAGTACTTC	CASSRLIENIQYF
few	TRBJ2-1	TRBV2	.	TGTGCCAGCACCCCCGGGCGGTCGTCCTACAATGAGCAGTTCTTC	CASTPGRSSYNEQFF
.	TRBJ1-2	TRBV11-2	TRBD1	TGTGCCAGCAGCTTTAAGGGACAGGGGCTAATGGGTCCCTATGGCTACACCTTC	CASSFKGQGLMGPYGYTF
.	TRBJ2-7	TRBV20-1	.	TGCAGTGCTAGTTGGCCAGAAACCTACGAGCAGTACTTC	CSASWPETYEQYF
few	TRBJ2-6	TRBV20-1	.	TGCAGTGCTGGCGCAGGTCCGTCTGGGGCCAACGTCCTGACTTTC	CSAGAGPSGANVLTF
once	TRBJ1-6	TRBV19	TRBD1	TGTGCCAGTAGTATTTTGGGCACCACAGGGGTTCGGTCACCCCTCCACTTT	CASSILGTTGVRSPLHF
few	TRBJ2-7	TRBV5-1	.	TGCGCCAGCAGCAGGGACGGGAACTACGAGCAGTACTTC	CASSRDGNYEQYF
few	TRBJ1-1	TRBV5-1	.	TGCGCCAGCAGCCTACACGGGACGGTGAACACTGAAGCTTTCTTT	CASSLHGTVNTEAFF
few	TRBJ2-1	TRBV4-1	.	TGCGCCAGCAGCCAAGATTTACTGTTGAGCGAGCGCTACAATGAGCAGTTCTTC	CASSQDLLLSERYNEQFF
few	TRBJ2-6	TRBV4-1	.	TGCGCCAGCAGCCAAGGTGGATCTGGGGCCAACGTCCTGACTTTC	CASSQGGSGANVLTF
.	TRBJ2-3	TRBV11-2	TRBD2	TGTGCCAGCAGCTTGAGGAAGACTAGCCAAGATACGCAGTATTTT	CASSLRKTSQDTQYF
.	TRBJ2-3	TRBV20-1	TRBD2	TGCAGTGCTAGACGGGGGGGCACAGATACGCAGTATTTT	CSARRGGTDTQYF
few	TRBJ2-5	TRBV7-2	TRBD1	TGTGCCAGCAGCTTGGCACAGGGGATCCAAGAGACCCAGTACTTC	CASSLAQGIQETQYF
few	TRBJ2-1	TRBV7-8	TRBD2	TGTGCCAGCAGCTCCCGGACTAGCAGTGAGCAGTTCTTC	CASSSRTSSEQFF
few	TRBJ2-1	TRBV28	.	TGTGCCAGCAGCCTCGGGGGCCGGGTAGACAATGAGCAGTTCTTC	CASSLGGRVDNEQFF
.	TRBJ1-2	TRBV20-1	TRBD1	TGCAGTGCTCGCGGGGGACAGGGGGTAAAATATCATGGCTACACCTTC	CSARGGQGVKYHGYTF